This T cell receptor beta chain is drawn from a study of shared clonotypes between healthy human individuals (dated by TCRdb to the early 2020s). Background for the entire study: A couple of women and three men aged 18 to 49 years were included in the cohort. For each donor, CD4 naive and CD4 memory were each given three plates, CD8 naive was given two plates, and CD8 memory was given one plate. The study deeply sequenced blood TCR repertoires of roughly five healthy adults to estimate repertoire size and the extent of clonotype sharing between individuals. Different laboratories and diverse techniques were used to prepare libraries and sequence TCR repertoires, to increase sequencing depth and limit assay-specific biases. Leukapheresis yielded between about 0.85 and 10 billion PBMCs per donor. Beyond this particular receptor, the publication reports: Because the study included a small number of donors, the genetic and exposure-history diversity represented was limited. Naive subsets generally had larger estimated clonotype richness than memory subsets. Across four donors, approximately 4.9% of naive CD4, roughly 3.8% of naive CD8, around 2.1% of memory CD4, and approximately 0.4% of memory CD8 clonotypes were shared. Sampling was restricted to blood, and TCR repertoires in tissue are likely to differ from TCR repertoires in blood. Pairwise subsampling led to the expectation that sequencing depth would affect the degree of clonotype sharing among donors. Clonotypes shared by all four sorted-subset donors showed higher generation probabilities than non-shared clonotypes. Rarefaction of sorted-subset datasets indicated incomplete sequencing despite the large sequencing depth.

The CDR3 starts with the cysteine, ends with the phenylalanine, and has 14 residues. Only the CDR3 portion is preserved as DNA: 42 bases, with reading frame beginning at the first base. V sheds 0 bases and J sheds 1 base, leaving 4 bases between their ends. The germline V gene provides CDR1 SGHTA and CDR2 FQGTGA. The donors were healthy, HIV-negative adults who had no recently reported acute infections or vaccinations. All donors were Caucasian adults living in Nashville, Tennessee, USA. Magnetic negative selection was used to enrich CD4+ T cells, after which naive cells were positively selected on CD45RA and the negative fraction became the memory subset. Blood was obtained by leukapheresis, after which PBMCs were separated by Ficoll-Histopaque density gradient centrifugation and cryopreserved in liquid nitrogen vapor phase. Analytical flow cytometry was used to check the purity and quantity of each magnetically sorted T cell population. Each sorted fraction had its genomic DNA isolated and then quantified by UV absorbance on a Nanodrop 2000c.

As to this clone: Its recognized antigen is unknown. No much larger clonotype is one base removed from it; base qualities were not supplied. Other nucleotide sequences from this sample produce the same CDR3.

Using the deep immunoSEQ assay, TCR CDR3 regions were amplified from genomic DNA by multiplex PCR. Extracted genomic DNA from each cell subset was spread evenly across all wells of several immunoSEQ 96-well plates, with each plate serving as a replicate. For sorted subsets, each replicate PCR was loaded with approximately 190 ng genomic DNA, equivalent to 30,000 or so T cell genomes. Purified libraries were measured with a Qubit 3.0 fluorometer, size-checked on a Bioanalyzer 2100, and measured again with the KAPA Library Quantification kit. Each immunoSEQ 96-well plate was sequenced on its own single-read 150-cycle Illumina NextSeq 550 flow cell. The original pipeline was this. Because the immunoSEQ output included only junctional sequences and no quality scores, the filtering could not be the same as the filtering used for full-length reads. To assign V/J genes and CDR3, sequences were annotated using PyIR, a Python wrapper for IgBLAST v1.9, with IMGT germline references. Reads were removed for weak V/J assignments (E-value above 1e-6), missing CDR3, stop codons, out-of-frame junctions, or ambiguous translated residues. V3J clonotypes were defined by identical inferred V gene, J gene, and CDR3 amino acid sequence. Percentage overlap between repertoires was calculated by dividing the number of shared unique clonotypes by the size of the smaller repertoire. Repertoire richness was assessed with RTK rarefaction, the Chao1 estimator, and Recon v2.1 estimates of unobserved clonotypes. OLGA was used to compute generation probabilities for all TCRbeta clonotypes that the gDNA method yielded from a few donors. Imported from immuneACCESS, the table was reduced by TCRdb to in-frame sequences with V and J called. These copies leave out some clones; in studies compared against another copy, an unresolved V gene accounts for under half, and the cause of the remainder is not known. The DNA was the basis for D and trimming; V, J and clone size are from that table. This sample comprises 1 million to 1.2 million clones, approximately 75% of them detected only once. The leading ten clones occupy roughly 0.9% of the sample.

What was sequenced was memory CD4+ T cells from PBMCs. The cell subset or site tag for this specimen amounts to: CD45RA-negative fraction. The clonotype comes from a man aged 18 to 29 in good health. Some clones in this sample may be carry-over from other donors' samples. Recombination linked TRBV7-3 to TRBJ2-1; the D gene cannot be named for sure. CDR3 sequence: CASSLTPSYNEQFF. The DNA is TGTGCCAGCAGCTTAACCCCTTCCTACAATGAGCAGTTCTTC.